This TCR beta chain was identified in a study of blood T cell repertoires in COVID-19. Across the whole study: Nucleic acid was either cDNA or gDNA, and it came from T cells, B-cell-depleted T cells, or PBMCs.

Source study methods: Reference gene primer amplification yielded estimated nucleated cell counts. Sequencing used immunoSEQ multiplex PCR; TCRdb keeps in-frame clones, though not all of them. Clone size and V and J calls were adopted from that table, with D and trimming inferred from the DNA. The sample contains just over 300,000 clones, just over 85% of which appear only once. Allocation to cohorts depended on clinical history reported by the participants. The ends were cut back, 2 bases at V and 1 base at J, with 14 bases in the middle. CDR1 LGHDT and CDR2 YNNKEL come from the germline V gene (reference sequence). The CDR3 loop spans 16 amino acids.

The receptor was derived from a man aged 30 to 39 who had recovered from COVID-19. Material for sequencing was PBMCs or T cells enriched from blood (not recorded which). V and J are TRBV3-1 (or the pseudogene TRBV3-2) and TRBJ2-5, with a weak D call TRBD1 (5 bases). In nucleotides, the CDR3 is TGTGCCAGCAGCCAATCTACCGACAGTAGCCAAGAGACCCAGTACTTC. Translation: CASSQSTDSSQETQYF.